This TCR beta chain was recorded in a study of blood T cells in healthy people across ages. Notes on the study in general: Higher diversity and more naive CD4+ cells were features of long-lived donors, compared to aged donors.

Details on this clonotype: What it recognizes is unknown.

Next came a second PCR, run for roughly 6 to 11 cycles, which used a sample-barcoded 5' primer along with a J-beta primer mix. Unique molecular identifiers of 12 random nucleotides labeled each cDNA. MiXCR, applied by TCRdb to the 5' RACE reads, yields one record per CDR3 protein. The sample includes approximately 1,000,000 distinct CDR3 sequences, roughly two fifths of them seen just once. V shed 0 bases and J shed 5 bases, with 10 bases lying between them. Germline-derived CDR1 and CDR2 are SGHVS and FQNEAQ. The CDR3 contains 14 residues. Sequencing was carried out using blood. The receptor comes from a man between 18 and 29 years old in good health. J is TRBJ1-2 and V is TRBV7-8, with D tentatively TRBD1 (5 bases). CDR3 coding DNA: TGTGCCAGCAGCTTAGCCCCGGGGCTGTATGGCTACACCTTC. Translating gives CASSLAPGLYGYTF.